The 8 T cell receptor beta chains given below trace back to one sample, sequenced in a study of cytomegalovirus exposure and HLA in healthy donors. Both 60 Vbeta primers and 13 Jbeta primers went into the PCR. The method was immunoSEQ multiplex PCR; TCRdb's version includes in-frame clones alone and lacks a portion of them. The table lists around 34,000 clones. The sequencing input was PBMCs. The receptor set was obtained from a woman in her thirties or forties in good health and CMV-seropositive.

The genes are TRBV5-1 and TRBJ2-5; TRBD1 is a possible D gene (6 bases). Judging by the DNA end, TRBJ2-7 fits better; the J call may be wrong. This CDR3 is built from 13 residues. Germline V gene data show CDR1 as SGHRS and CDR2 as YFSETQ. CDR3 loop: CASSSTGGGEQYF. The CDR3 nucleotides are TGCGCCAGCAGTTCGACAGGCGGTGGCGAGCAGTACTTC.

With regard to this clone: Compared with germline, one end of the junction differs, possibly owing to a read error. This chain uses TRBV10-2 with TRBJ2-5; D may be TRBD2 (5 bases). Germline values: CDR1 WSHSY, CDR2 SAAADI. The CDR3 has 12 residues. The CDR3 spells CASSQQRETQYF. Written as DNA, the CDR3 is TGCGCTAGCAGCCAACAGCGGGAGACCCAGTACTTC.

This chain joins TRBV28 and TRBJ2-1; TRBD2 is a possible D gene (5 bases). The V gene lost 5 bases and the J gene lost 3 bases, with 14 bases spanning the gap. Germline V CDR1 and CDR2: MDHEN, SYDVKM. The CDR3 consists of 15 residues. CDR3 loop: CASSLLDSLYNEQFF. CDR3 bases: TGTGCCAGCAGTCTACTAGACTCCCTCTACAATGAGCAGTTCTTC. Filled out from reference TRBV28 and TRBJ2-1, the complete variable domain reads DVKVTQSSRYLVKRTGEKVFLECVQDMDHENMFWYRQDPGLGLRLIYFSYDVKMKEKGDIPEGYSVSREKKERFSLILESASTNQTSMYLCASSLLDSLYNEQFFGPGTRLTVL.

This chain links TRBV12-5 with TRBJ1-2, with 7 bases fitting TRBD1. The CDR3 totals 13 residues. The junction had 8 bases not matched to a gene; V was cut back by 5 bases and J by 8 bases. Germline V lookup: CDR1 LGHNT, CDR2 FRNRAP. The CDR3 DNA sequence: TGTGCTAGTGGTGATCAGACAGGGAGAGGCTACACCTTC. It translates to CASGDQTGRGYTF.

The chain carries TRBV6-6 and TRBJ2-7; the D gene is possibly TRBD2 (6 bases). The germline V gene has CDR1 MNHNY and CDR2 SVGAGI (reference sequence). The ends were cut back, 6 bases at V and 4 bases at J, with 16 bases in the middle. This CDR3 is 14 amino acids long. Here the CDR3 reads CASSRQGGAYEQYF. The CDR3 DNA reads as TGTGCCAGCAGCCGCCAGGGCGGGGCGTACGAGCAGTACTTC.

The chain combines TRBV5-1 with TRBJ1-5; D is undetermined. In germline, CDR1 is SGHRS, CDR2 YFSETQ. The CDR3 has 14 residues. V lost 1 base and J 3 bases, leaving 8 bases between the germline ends. This chain's CDR3 is CASSLTGFNQPQHF. The CDR3 coding sequence is TGCGCCAGCAGCTTGACGGGATTCAATCAGCCCCAGCATTTT.

The chain couples TRBV28 to TRBJ2-5; D might be TRBD1 (6 bases). V dropped 5 bases and J dropped 6 bases, with 19 bases sitting between them. CDR1 and CDR2 (germline): MDHEN, SYDVKM. This CDR3 has 15 residues. CDR3 DNA: TGTGCCAGCAGTCCTCCCGGGACAATCGGACAGACCCAGTACTTC. Translating it yields CASSPPGTIGQTQYF. The whole variable domain, remainder taken from reference TRBV28 and TRBJ2-5, is DVKVTQSSRYLVKRTGEKVFLECVQDMDHENMFWYRQDPGLGLRLIYFSYDVKMKEKGDIPEGYSVSREKKERFSLILESASTNQTSMYLCASSPPGTIGQTQYFGPGTRLLVL.

Here the CDR3 DNA reads TGCGCCAGCAGCCAAGATGCACAGAACACCGGGGAGCTGTTTTTT. Encoded protein: CASSQDAQNTGELFF. This chain joins TRBV4-1 and TRBJ2-2; D gene uncertain. The CDR3 contains 15 residues. Germline loops: CDR1 MGHRA, CDR2 YSYEKL. Trimming pared 0 bases from V and 1 base from J, leaving 6 bases between.